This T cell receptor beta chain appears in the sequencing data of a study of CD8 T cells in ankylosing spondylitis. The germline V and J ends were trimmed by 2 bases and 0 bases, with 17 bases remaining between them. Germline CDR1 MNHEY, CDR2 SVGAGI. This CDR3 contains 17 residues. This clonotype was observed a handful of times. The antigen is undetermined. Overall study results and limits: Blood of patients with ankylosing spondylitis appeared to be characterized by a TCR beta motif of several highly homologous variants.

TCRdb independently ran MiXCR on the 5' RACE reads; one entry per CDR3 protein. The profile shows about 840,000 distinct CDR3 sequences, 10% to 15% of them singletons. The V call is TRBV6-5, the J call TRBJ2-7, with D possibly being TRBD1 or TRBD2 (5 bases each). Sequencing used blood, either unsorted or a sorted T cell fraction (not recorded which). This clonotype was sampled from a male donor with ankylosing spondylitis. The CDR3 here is CASSYLNVRGTSYEQYF. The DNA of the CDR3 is TGTGCCAGCAGTTACCTTAATGTCCGGGGCACCTCCTACGAGCAGTACTTC.